The clone carrying this T cell receptor beta chain was seen only a few times. Its target is not known. Different DNA sequences within this sample yield the same CDR3. Sequenced by immunoSEQ multiplex PCR; TCRdb stores in-frame clones only, minus some. The table has 600,000 to 800,000 clones, around 70% seen once. These data come from a study of shared clonotypes between healthy human individuals. Whole-study results and caveats: Of the naive CD4 clonotypes, roughly 5% were shared across several donors. Larger estimated richness was generally recorded for naive subsets relative to memory subsets. Tissue TCR repertoires likely differ from these blood-only repertoires.

Sequenced input: memory CD4+ T cells sorted from blood. Subset noted: CD45RA-negative fraction. The origin of this receptor is a woman aged 25 to 39 in good health.

CDR3 nucleotide sequence: TGCGCCAGCAGCTCACAGGGCTACGAGCAGTACTTC. Its translation: CASSSQGYEQYF. This rearrangement joins TRBV5-1 to TRBJ2-7; weak D call: TRBD1 (6 bases). The germline gives CDR1 SGHRS, CDR2 YFSETQ. CDR3 length: 12 amino acids. Trimming pared 3 bases from V and 3 bases from J, leaving 7 bases between.